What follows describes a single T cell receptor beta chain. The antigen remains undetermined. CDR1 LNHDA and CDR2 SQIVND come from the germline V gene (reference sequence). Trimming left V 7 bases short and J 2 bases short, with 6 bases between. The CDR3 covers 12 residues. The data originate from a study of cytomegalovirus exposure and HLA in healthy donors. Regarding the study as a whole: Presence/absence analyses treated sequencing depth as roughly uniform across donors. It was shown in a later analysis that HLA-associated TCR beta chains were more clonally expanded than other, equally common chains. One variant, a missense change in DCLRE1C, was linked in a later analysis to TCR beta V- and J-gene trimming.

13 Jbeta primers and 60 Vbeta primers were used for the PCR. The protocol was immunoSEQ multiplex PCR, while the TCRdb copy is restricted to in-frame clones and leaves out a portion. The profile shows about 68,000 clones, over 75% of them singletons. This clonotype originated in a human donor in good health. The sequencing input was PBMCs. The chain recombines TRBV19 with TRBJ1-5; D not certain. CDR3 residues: CASTVGNQPQHF. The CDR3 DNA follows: TGTGCCAGTACCGTCGGCAATCAGCCCCAGCATTTT.